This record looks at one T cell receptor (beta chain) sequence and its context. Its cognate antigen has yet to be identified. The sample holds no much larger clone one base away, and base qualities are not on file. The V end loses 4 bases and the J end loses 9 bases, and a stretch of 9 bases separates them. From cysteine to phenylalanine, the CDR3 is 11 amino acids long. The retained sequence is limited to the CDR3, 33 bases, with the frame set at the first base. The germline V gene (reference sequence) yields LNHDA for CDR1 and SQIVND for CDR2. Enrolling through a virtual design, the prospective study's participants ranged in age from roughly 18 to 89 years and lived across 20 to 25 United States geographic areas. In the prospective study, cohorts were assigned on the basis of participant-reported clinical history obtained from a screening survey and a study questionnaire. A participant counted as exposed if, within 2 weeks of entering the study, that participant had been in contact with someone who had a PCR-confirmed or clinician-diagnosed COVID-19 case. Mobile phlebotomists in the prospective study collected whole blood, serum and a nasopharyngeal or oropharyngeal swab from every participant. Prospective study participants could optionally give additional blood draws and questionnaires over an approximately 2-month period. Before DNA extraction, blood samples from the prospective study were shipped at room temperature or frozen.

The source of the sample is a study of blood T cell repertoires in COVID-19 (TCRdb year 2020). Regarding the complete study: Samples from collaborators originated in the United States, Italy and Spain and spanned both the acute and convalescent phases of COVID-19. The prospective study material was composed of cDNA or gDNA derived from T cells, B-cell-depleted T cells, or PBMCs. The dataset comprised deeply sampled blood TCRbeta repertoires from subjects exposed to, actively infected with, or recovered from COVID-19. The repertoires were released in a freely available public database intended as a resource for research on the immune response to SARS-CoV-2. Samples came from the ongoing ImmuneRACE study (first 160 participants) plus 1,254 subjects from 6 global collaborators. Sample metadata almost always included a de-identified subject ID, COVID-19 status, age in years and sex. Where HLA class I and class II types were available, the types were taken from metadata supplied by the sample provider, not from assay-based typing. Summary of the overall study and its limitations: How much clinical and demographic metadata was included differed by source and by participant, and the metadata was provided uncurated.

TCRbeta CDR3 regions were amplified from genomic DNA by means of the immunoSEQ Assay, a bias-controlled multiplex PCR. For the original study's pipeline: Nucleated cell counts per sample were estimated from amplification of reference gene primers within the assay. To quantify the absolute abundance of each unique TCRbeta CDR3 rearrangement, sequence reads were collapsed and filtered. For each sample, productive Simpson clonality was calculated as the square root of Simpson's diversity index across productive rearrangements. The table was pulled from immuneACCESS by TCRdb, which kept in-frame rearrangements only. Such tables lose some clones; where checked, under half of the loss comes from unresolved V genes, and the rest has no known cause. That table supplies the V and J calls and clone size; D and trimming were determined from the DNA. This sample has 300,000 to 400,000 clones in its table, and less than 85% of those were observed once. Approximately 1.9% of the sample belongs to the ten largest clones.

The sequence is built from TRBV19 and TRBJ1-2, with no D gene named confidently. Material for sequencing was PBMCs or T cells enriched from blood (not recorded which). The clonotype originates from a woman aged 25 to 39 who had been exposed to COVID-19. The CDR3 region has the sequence CASSTGWSYTF. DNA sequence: TGTGCCAGTAGTACGGGTTGGAGCTACACCTTC.